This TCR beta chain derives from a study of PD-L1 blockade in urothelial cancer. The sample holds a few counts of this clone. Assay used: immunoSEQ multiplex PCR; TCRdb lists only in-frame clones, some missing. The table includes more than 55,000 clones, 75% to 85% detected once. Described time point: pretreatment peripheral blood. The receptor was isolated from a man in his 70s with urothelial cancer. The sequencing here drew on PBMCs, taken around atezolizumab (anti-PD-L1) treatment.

The CDR3 is CASSLLREGPYEQFF. Here the CDR3 DNA reads TGTGCCAGCAGCTTACTTCGGGAGGGCCCGTATGAGCAGTTCTTC. The chain has TRBV11-2 and TRBJ2-1; 8 bases agree with TRBD2. Trimming took 2 bases from V and 8 from J; bases not matched to a gene: 8. CDR3 length: 15 residues. Germline CDR1 reads SGHAT; CDR2 reads FQNNGV.